This T cell receptor beta chain is from a study of blood T cells in healthy people across ages. Overall study results and limits: A conclusive naive versus antigen-experienced comparison was prevented by the unsorted PBMCs.

Of note for this clonotype: Its specificity is not known.

A minimum of 6 micrograms of total RNA was extracted per sample. Through a sample-barcoded 5' primer and a J-beta primer mix, a second PCR was run for about 6 to 11 cycles. Tagging of each cDNA molecule was performed by a template-switch adaptor with 12 random nucleotides. TCRdb reprocessed the 5' RACE reads via MiXCR and lists one record per CDR3 protein. This sample has roughly 1,800,000 distinct CDR3 sequences, with roughly 50% found just once. The sequenced sample consisted of blood. The clonotype was recovered from a woman aged 35 to 49 in good health.

CDR3 DNA: TGTGCCAGCAGTTACATGGCTAACTATGGCTACACCTTC. Protein: CASSYMANYGYTF. This sequence joins TRBV6-5 and TRBJ1-2; D unclear. V lost 2 bases and J 0 bases, leaving 4 bases between the germline ends. Germline CDR1 is MNHEY and CDR2 is SVGAGI. This CDR3 has 13 residues.